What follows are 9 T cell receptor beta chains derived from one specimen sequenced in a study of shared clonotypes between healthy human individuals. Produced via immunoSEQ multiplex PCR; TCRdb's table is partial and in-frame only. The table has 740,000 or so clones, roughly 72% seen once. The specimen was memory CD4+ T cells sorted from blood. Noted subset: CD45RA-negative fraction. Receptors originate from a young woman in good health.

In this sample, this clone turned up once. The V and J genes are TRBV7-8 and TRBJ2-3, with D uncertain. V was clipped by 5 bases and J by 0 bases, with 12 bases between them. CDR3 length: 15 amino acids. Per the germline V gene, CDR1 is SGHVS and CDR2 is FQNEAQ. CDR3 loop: CASSPRDFSTDTQYF. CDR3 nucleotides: TGTGCCAGCAGCCCCCGAGACTTTAGCACAGATACGCAGTATTTT.

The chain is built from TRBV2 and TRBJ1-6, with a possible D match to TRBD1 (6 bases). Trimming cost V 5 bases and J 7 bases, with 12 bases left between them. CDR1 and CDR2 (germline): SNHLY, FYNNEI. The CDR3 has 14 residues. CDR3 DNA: TGTGCCAGCAGTTCACAGGGAGTGAATTCACCCCTCCACTTT. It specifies CASSSQGVNSPLHF.

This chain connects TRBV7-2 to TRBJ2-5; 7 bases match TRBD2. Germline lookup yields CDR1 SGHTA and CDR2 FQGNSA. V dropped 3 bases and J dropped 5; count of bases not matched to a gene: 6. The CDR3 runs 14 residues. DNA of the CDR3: TGTGCCAGCAGCTTCGCTATGGGGGGGGAGACCCAGTACTTC. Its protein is CASSFAMGGETQYF.

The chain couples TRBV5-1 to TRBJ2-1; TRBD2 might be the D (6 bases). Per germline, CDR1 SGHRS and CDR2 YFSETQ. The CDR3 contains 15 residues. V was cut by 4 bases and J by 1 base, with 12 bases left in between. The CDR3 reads CASSGDSISYNEQFF. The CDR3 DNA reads TGCGCCAGCAGCGGGGACTCGATATCCTACAATGAGCAGTTCTTC.

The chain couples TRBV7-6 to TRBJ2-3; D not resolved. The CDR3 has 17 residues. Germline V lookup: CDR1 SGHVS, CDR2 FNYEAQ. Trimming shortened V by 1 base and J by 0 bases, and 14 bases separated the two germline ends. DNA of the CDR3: TGTGCCAGCAGCTTAGTCGGTCCTAGACTTAGCACAGATACGCAGTATTTT. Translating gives CASSLVGPRLSTDTQYF. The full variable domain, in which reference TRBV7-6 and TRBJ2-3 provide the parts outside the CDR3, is GAGVSQSPRYKVTKRGQDVALRCDPISGHVSLYWYRQALGQGPEFLTYFNYEAQQDKSGLPNDRFSAERPEGSISTLTIQRTEQRDSAMYRCASSLVGPRLSTDTQYFGPGTRLTVL.

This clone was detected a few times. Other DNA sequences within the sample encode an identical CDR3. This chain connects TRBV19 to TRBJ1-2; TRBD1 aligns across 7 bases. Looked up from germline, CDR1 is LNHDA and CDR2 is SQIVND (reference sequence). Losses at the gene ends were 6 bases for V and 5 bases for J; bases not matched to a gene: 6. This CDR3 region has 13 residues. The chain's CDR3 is CASSRDRAYGYTF. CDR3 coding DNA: TGTGCCAGTAGCCGAGACAGGGCTTATGGCTACACCTTC.

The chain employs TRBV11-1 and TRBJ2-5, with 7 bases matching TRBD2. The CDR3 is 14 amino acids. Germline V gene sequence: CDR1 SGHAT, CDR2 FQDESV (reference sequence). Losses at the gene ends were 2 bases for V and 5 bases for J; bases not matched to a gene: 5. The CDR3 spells CASSLWGLTETQYF. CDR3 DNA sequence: TGTGCCAGCAGCTTATGGGGACTAACTGAGACCCAGTACTTC.

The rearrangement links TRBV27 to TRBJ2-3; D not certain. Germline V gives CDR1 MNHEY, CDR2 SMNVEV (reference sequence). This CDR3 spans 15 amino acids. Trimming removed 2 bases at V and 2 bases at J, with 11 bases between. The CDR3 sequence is CASSLILRSTDTQYF. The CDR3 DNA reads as TGTGCCAGCAGTTTAATTCTGAGATCCACAGATACGCAGTATTTT.

The CDR3 sequence is CASSPGDPTYEQYF. The CDR3 DNA is TGTGCCAGCAGCCCAGGGGATCCTACCTACGAGCAGTACTTC. V gene TRBV5-7 combines with J gene TRBJ2-7; a weak D match, TRBD1 (6 bases). Being an ORF, TRBV5-7 has a function that is uncertain. The CDR3 loop spans 14 amino acids. Trimming left V 4 bases short and J 2 bases short, with 13 bases between.